These 27 T cell receptor beta chains originate from one sample sequenced in a study of blood T cells in healthy people across ages. With a J-beta primer mix and a sample-barcoded 5' primer, a second PCR ran 7 to 11 cycles. One entry per CDR3 protein results from TCRdb running MiXCR on the 5' RACE reads. Altogether 1.8 million or so distinct CDR3 sequences are present, about two fifths being singletons, with the ten largest covering about 21%. Source material: blood. These receptors originate from a human donor in good health.

The genes are TRBV12-3 or TRBV12-4 and TRBJ2-5; 11 positions match TRBD2. This CDR3 comprises 16 residues. The V gene end was trimmed by 2 bases and the J gene end by 5 bases; junction bases not matched to a gene: 7. DNA for the CDR3: TGTGCCAGCAGTTTATCTCCGGGACTAGCGGTGGAGACCCAGTACTTC. It specifies CASSLSPGLAVETQYF.

This clonotype was picked up a small number of times. The V gene is TRBV7-2, the J gene TRBJ1-2; 9 bases line up with TRBD1. The CDR3 extends over 14 amino acids. CDR1 and CDR2 from the germline V gene are SGHTA and FQGNSA. The J segment lost 6 bases and the V segment lost 5 bases, leaving 7 bases of the junction unmatched. The CDR3: CASSLSQGAHGYTF. DNA for the CDR3: TGTGCCAGCAGCCTATCACAGGGGGCCCATGGCTACACCTTC. Filled out from reference TRBV7-2 and TRBJ1-2, the complete variable domain reads GAGVSQSPSNKVTEKGKDVELRCDPISGHTALYWYRQSLGQGLEFLIYFQGNSAPDKSGLPSDRFSAERTGGSVSTLTIQRTQQEDSAVYLCASSLSQGAHGYTFGSGTRLTVV.

J is TRBJ2-7 and V is TRBV7-2; no clear D. CDR1 and CDR2 (germline): SGHTA, FQGNSA. The CDR3 consists of 15 residues. V dropped 6 bases and J dropped 0 bases, with 15 bases sitting between them. The CDR3 DNA follows: TGTGCCAGCAGTCTCGACGGACCCAGCTCCTACGAGCAGTACTTC. It codes for CASSLDGPSSYEQYF.

In this sample, this clonotype turned up a few times. DNA for the CDR3: TGCGCCAGCAGCTCCCACGGGGGGGAAAAACTGTTTTTT. Translation gives CASSSHGGEKLFF. This chain joins TRBV5-1 and TRBJ1-4, with D maybe TRBD1 (5 bases). Trimming cost V 3 bases and J 8 bases, with 11 bases left between them. Germline V gives CDR1 SGHRS, CDR2 YFSETQ. The CDR3 is made up of 13 amino acids.

The chain uses TRBV5-1 and TRBJ2-3, with no clear D. The CDR3 totals 15 residues. Trimming took off 4 bases at V and 0 bases at J, with 12 bases between the two ends. Germline loops: CDR1 SGHRS, CDR2 YFSETQ. The CDR3, as DNA: TGCGCCAGCAGCAGCGACGACCGTAGCACAGATACGCAGTATTTT. Protein sequence: CASSSDDRSTDTQYF.

This clonotype has just one count. Sequence at one end of the junction differs from germline and may be a read error. The rearrangement joins TRBV12-3 or TRBV12-4 to TRBJ2-4; 10 nucleotides align to TRBD1. This CDR3 contains 18 residues. CDR3 DNA sequence: TGTGCCGGCAGCCCAGGGCTTCCCAGCTGGACAGGGGGTGCACCGCAGTACTTC. The encoded protein is CAGSPGLPSWTGGAPQYF.

This clonotype was seen at least ten times. The genes are TRBV29-1 and TRBJ2-5; TRBD1 aligns across 7 bases. The CDR3 has 13 amino acids. Germline V lookup: CDR1 SQVTM, CDR2 ANQGSEA. With 3 bases clipped from V and 4 bases from J, the junction kept 5 bases outside the gene matches. This CDR3 reads CSVEAGGGETQYF. As DNA, the CDR3 is TGCAGCGTTGAGGCAGGGGGTGGAGAGACCCAGTACTTC. Drawing the rest from reference TRBV29-1 and TRBJ2-5, the complete variable domain is SAVISQKPSRDICQRGTSLTIQCQVDSQVTMMFWYRQQPGQSLTLIATANQGSEATYESGFVIDKFPISRPNLTFSTLTVSNMSPEDSSIYLCSVEAGGGETQYFGPGTRLLVL.

There are a few counts of this clonotype. The V call is TRBV5-1, the J call TRBJ2-1; 7 bases agree with TRBD1. CDR1 is SGHRS, CDR2 YFSETQ, per germline. The J segment lost 7 bases and the V segment lost 0 bases, leaving 7 bases of the junction unmatched. The CDR3 sequence is 15 residues long. The CDR3 here is CASSLGDSTINEQFF. CDR3 in DNA: TGCGCCAGCAGCTTGGGGGACAGCACGATTAATGAGCAGTTCTTC.

The chain recombines TRBV3-1 with TRBJ1-1, with unresolved D. The CDR3 is 12 residues long. The V and J ends lost 3 bases and 6 bases respectively, with 8 bases between them. The V gene's germline CDR1 is LGHDT and CDR2 YNNKEL (reference sequence). Written as DNA, the CDR3 is TGTGCCAGCAGCCATGTAGACGCTGAAGCTTTCTTT. Encoded protein: CASSHVDAEAFF.

This clonotype came up a few times. The chain employs TRBV5-1 and TRBJ2-6, with D perhaps assigned TRBD1 or TRBD2 (5 bases each). Trimming took 0 bases from V and 0 from J, leaving 10 bases between them. Germline V CDR1 and CDR2: SGHRS, YFSETQ. This CDR3 is 17 amino acids long. Here the CDR3 reads CASSLGGRFSGANVLTF. CDR3 sequence (DNA): TGCGCCAGCAGCTTGGGGGGGAGATTCTCTGGGGCCAACGTCCTGACTTTC.

This clonotype was seen only a few times. The chain is built from TRBV2 and TRBJ2-3; tentatively, D is TRBD2 (6 bases). The CDR3 runs 11 residues. Germline-derived CDR1 and CDR2 are SNHLY and FYNNEI. V dropped 7 bases and J dropped 14 bases, with 16 bases sitting between them. The CDR3 reads CASTRDWGVYF. As DNA, the CDR3 is TGTGCCAGCACCAGGGACTGGGGGGTGTATTTT.

This chain connects TRBV7-2 to TRBJ1-2; D gene unclear. CDR3 size: 15 residues. CDR1 is SGHTA and CDR2 is FQGNSA in the germline V gene. Trimming stripped 0 bases from V and 4 bases from J, with 12 bases between. The CDR3 loop reads CASSLARVRLYGYTF. CDR3 nucleotide sequence: TGTGCCAGCAGCTTAGCGCGGGTCAGGCTCTATGGCTACACCTTC.

This clonotype was counted at least ten times. DNA for the CDR3: TGCAGCGTTGGACGGACTAGCGGGGGCTACGGTCAAGAGACCCAGTACTTC. This encodes CSVGRTSGGYGQETQYF. The chain couples TRBV29-1 to TRBJ2-5; 13 nucleotides match TRBD2. Germline assignment: CDR1 SQVTM and CDR2 ANQGSEA. The CDR3 length is 17 residues. Trimming at V came to 4 bases and at J to 2 bases, leaving 10 bases not matched to a gene. Together with reference TRBV29-1 and TRBJ2-5, the CDR3 gives the full variable domain: SAVISQKPSRDICQRGTSLTIQCQVDSQVTMMFWYRQQPGQSLTLIATANQGSEATYESGFVIDKFPISRPNLTFSTLTVSNMSPEDSSIYLCSVGRTSGGYGQETQYFGPGTRLLVL.

The chain couples TRBV7-2 to TRBJ1-5; D might be TRBD1 (5 bases). The V and J ends lost 2 bases and 4 bases respectively, with 12 bases between them. This CDR3 contains 15 residues. CDR1 is SGHTA and CDR2 is FQGNSA in the germline V gene. The CDR3 sequence is CASSLLAGLNQPQHF. The CDR3 DNA is TGTGCCAGCAGCTTATTGGCAGGGTTAAATCAGCCCCAGCATTTT.

This clonotype was recorded a few times. This chain joins TRBV4-2 and TRBJ1-5; unclear D gene. The V end was cut by 1 base, the J end by 6 bases, with 19 bases between. In germline, CDR1 is LGHNA, CDR2 YNFKEQ. CDR3 size: 17 residues. The CDR3 DNA follows: TGTGCCAGCAGCCAAGGGGTTCAGGAGTGGGGAATTCAGCCCCAGCATTTT. This encodes CASSQGVQEWGIQPQHF.

This clonotype turned up a few times. This chain connects TRBV12-3 or TRBV12-4 to TRBJ1-1; D remains ambiguous. The CDR3 spans 17 residues. V lost 3 bases and J 0 bases, leaving 17 bases between the germline ends. The DNA for the CDR3 is TGTGCCAGCAGTTTGGAGATCGTAGTGCCGGTGAACACTGAAGCTTTCTTT. This translates into CASSLEIVVPVNTEAFF.

The table lists this clonotype with many counts. The chain employs TRBV29-1 and TRBJ2-7; D perhaps matches TRBD2 (5 bases). V lost 5 bases, J lost 6 bases, and 11 bases lay in between. Germline-derived CDR1 and CDR2 are SQVTM and ANQGSEA. There are 11 residues in the CDR3. CDR3 loop: CSVHRGGEQYF. In DNA, the CDR3 is TGCAGCGTTCATCGTGGAGGCGAGCAGTACTTC.

V usage is TRBV4-3 and J usage is TRBJ1-6; the D gene is possibly TRBD1 (6 bases). V was clipped by 1 base and J by 10 bases, with 17 bases between them. The V gene's germline CDR1 is LGHNA and CDR2 YSLEER. The CDR3 is made up of 16 amino acids. The CDR3 sequence: CASSQVFGGVLSPLHF. CDR3 bases: TGCGCCAGCAGCCAAGTATTCGGGGGCGTGCTATCACCCCTCCACTTT.

The chain has TRBV4-3 and TRBJ1-2; possibly TRBD1 for D (6 bases). The germline V gene encodes CDR1 LGHNA and CDR2 YSLEER. The CDR3 covers 15 residues. Trimming took 0 bases from V and 4 from J, leaving 12 bases between them. CDR3: CASSQDYGGGYGYTF. The CDR3 bases are TGCGCCAGCAGCCAAGATTACGGGGGCGGCTATGGCTACACCTTC.

This sequence joins TRBV9 and TRBJ1-2; 10 bases agree with TRBD1. V dropped 1 base and J dropped 0; count of bases not matched to a gene: 18. The length of the CDR3 is 21 residues. Germline CDR1 reads SGDLS; CDR2 reads YYNGEE. DNA of the CDR3: TGTGCCAGCAGCGTAACGAGAAAGGCCCCGGACAGGGGGGCTACTAACTATGGCTACACCTTC. Its protein product is CASSVTRKAPDRGATNYGYTF.

CDR3 region: CASNSQGIGGANVLTF. For the CDR3, the DNA is TGCGCCAGCAACTCACAGGGAATAGGTGGGGCCAACGTCCTGACTTTC. The chain employs TRBV5-1 and TRBJ2-6; tentative D call: TRBD1 (6 bases). The CDR3 is 16 amino acids. CDR1 and CDR2 (germline): SGHRS, YFSETQ. Trimming took 6 bases from V and 3 from J, leaving 16 bases between them.

Only a few counts were recorded for this clonotype. The rearrangement uses TRBV7-3 and TRBJ2-5, with D unresolved. The length of the CDR3 is 14 residues. V lost 2 bases to trimming and J lost 7 bases, with 14 bases between them. Germline assignment: CDR1 SGHTA and CDR2 FQGTGA. CDR3 in amino acids: CASSLGLASGTQYF. CDR3 sequence (DNA): TGTGCCAGCAGCTTAGGGTTGGCGTCGGGGACCCAGTACTTC.

This chain links TRBV7-2 with TRBJ2-7; the D is unclear. Trimming took off 5 bases at V and 2 bases at J, with 16 bases between the two ends. This CDR3 region has 15 residues. CDR1 and CDR2 from the germline V gene are SGHTA and FQGNSA. CDR3 loop: CASSLVPEGAYEQYF. CDR3 DNA: TGTGCCAGCAGCCTGGTCCCGGAAGGCGCCTACGAGCAGTACTTC.

The V gene is TRBV3-1, the J gene TRBJ1-5; D call uncertain. This CDR3 spans 13 amino acids. V lost 3 bases and J 9 bases, leaving 12 bases between the germline ends. CDR1 LGHDT and CDR2 YNNKEL come from the germline V gene (reference sequence). This chain's CDR3 is CASSHTGERPQHF. Written as DNA, the CDR3 is TGTGCCAGCAGCCACACCGGTGAGAGGCCCCAGCATTTT. The full variable domain, its missing parts supplied by reference TRBV3-1 and TRBJ1-5, is DTAVSQTPKYLVTQMGNDKSIKCEQNLGHDTMYWYKQDSKKFLKIMFSYNNKELIINETVPNRFSPKSPDKAHLNLHINSLELGDSAVYFCASSHTGERPQHFGDGTRLSIL.

CDR3 DNA: TGTGCCAGCAGAGAGACCGGGACAGGGTTTGGCTACACCTTC. Translation: CASRETGTGFGYTF. This chain links TRBV2 with TRBJ1-2, with TRBD1 matching 9 bases. CDR1 and CDR2 (germline): SNHLY, FYNNEI. Trimming took 6 bases from V and 7 from J; bases not matched to a gene: 9. The length of the CDR3 is 14 residues.

The V gene is TRBV27, the J gene TRBJ1-4; the D is unclear. The CDR3 consists of 15 residues. In germline, CDR1 is MNHEY, CDR2 SMNVEV (reference sequence). Deletions cut 7 bases from V and 4 bases from J, with 16 bases between. CDR3 sequence: CASNTMDGYNEKLFF. CDR3 DNA sequence: TGTGCCAGCAACACGATGGACGGCTATAATGAAAAACTGTTTTTT.

This chain links TRBV7-2 with TRBJ2-3; TRBD2 agrees at 11 bases. Trimming took 8 bases from V and 2 from J; bases not matched to a gene: 9. In germline, CDR1 is SGHTA, CDR2 FQGNSA. The CDR3 spans 16 residues. The CDR3 DNA reads TGTGCCAGCGGAGACTTAGCGGGGGGGAACACAGATACGCAGTATTTT. This codes for CASGDLAGGNTDTQYF.